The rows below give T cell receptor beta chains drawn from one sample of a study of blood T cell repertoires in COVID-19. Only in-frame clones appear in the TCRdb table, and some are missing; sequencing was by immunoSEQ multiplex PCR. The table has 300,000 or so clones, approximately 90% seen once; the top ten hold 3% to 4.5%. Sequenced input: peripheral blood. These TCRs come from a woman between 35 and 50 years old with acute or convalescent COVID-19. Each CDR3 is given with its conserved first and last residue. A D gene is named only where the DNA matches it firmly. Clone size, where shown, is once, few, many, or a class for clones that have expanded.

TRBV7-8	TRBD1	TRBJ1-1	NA	CASSQAGTGFSTEAFF	TGTGCCAGCAGCCAGGCCGGGACAGGGTTTTCCACTGAAGCTTTCTTT
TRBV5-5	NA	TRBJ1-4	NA	CASSLGWAWNEKLFF	TGTGCCAGCAGCTTGGGATGGGCTTGGAATGAAAAACTGTTTTTT
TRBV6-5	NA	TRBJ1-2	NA	CASGGDGGYGYTF	TGTGCCAGCGGGGGGGACGGGGGCTATGGCTACACCTTC
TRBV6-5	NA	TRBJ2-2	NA	CASSYSGGNTGELFF	TGTGCCAGCAGTTACTCCGGGGGGAACACCGGGGAGCTGTTTTTT
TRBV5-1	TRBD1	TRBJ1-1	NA	CASSLQGTGGFTEAFF	TGCGCCAGCAGCTTGCAGGGGACAGGGGGATTTACTGAAGCTTTCTTT
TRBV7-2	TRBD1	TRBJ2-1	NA	CASSPGTGGYNEQFF	TGTGCCAGCAGCCCCGGGACAGGTGGCTACAATGAGCAGTTCTTC
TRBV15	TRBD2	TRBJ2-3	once	CATSKGGTSGSTDTQYF	TGTGCCACCAGCAAAGGGGGAACTAGCGGTAGCACAGATACGCAGTATTTT
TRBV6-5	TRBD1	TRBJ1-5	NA	CASRRQGRYNQPQHF	TGTGCCAGCAGACGACAGGGGAGGTACAATCAGCCCCAGCATTTT
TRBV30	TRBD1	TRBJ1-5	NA	CAWSKQGNQPQHF	TGTGCCTGGAGTAAACAGGGGAATCAGCCCCAGCATTTT
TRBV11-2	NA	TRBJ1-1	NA	CASSFRSSTEAFF	TGTGCCAGCAGCTTCCGGAGCAGCACTGAAGCTTTCTTT
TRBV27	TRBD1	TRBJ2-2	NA	CASSLGTVFNTGELFF	TGTGCCAGCAGTTTGGGGACAGTGTTCAACACCGGGGAGCTGTTTTTT
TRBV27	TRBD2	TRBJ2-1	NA	CASSPLAGGGNEQFF	TGTGCCAGCAGTCCTCTAGCGGGGGGTGGCAATGAGCAGTTCTTC
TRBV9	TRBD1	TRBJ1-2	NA	CASSEGTGVYGYTF	TGTGCCAGCAGCGAGGGGACAGGGGTATATGGCTACACCTTC
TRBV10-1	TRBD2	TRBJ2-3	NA	CASSDSGGPDTQYF	TGCGCCAGCAGTGATAGCGGGGGTCCAGATACGCAGTATTTT
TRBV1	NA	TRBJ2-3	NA	CTSSRKLDRGGGTDTQYF	TGCACCAGCAGCCGAAAATTAGACAGGGGAGGGGGCACAGATACGCAGTATTTT
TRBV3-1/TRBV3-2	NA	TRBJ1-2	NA	CASSPWRTAPNYGYTF	TGTGCCAGCAGCCCCTGGAGGACAGCTCCTAACTATGGCTACACCTTC
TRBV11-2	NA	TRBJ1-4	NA	CASSPAGVLEKLFF	TGTGCCAGCAGCCCCGCCGGAGTCCTTGAAAAACTGTTTTTT
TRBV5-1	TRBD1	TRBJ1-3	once	CASSLRTGGADSGNTIYF	TGCGCCAGCAGCTTGCGGACAGGGGGCGCCGACTCTGGAAACACCATATATTTT
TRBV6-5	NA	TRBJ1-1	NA	CASPGPRESTEAFF	TGTGCCAGCCCCGGGCCGAGGGAGAGCACTGAAGCTTTCTTT
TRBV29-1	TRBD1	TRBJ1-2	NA	CSVATELDRGGYGYTF	TGCAGCGTCGCGACAGAACTGGACAGGGGCGGCTATGGCTACACCTTC
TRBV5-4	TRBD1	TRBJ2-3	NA	CASSLAPPGQGRDTQYF	TGTGCCAGCAGCTTGGCTCCTCCCGGACAGGGACGAGATACGCAGTATTTT
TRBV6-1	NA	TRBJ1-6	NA	CASSEDQGRNSPLHF	TGTGCCAGCAGTGAAGACCAGGGTAGGAATTCACCCCTCCACTTT
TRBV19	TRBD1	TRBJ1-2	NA	CASSIGQGAVRNYGYTF	TGTGCCAGTAGTATCGGACAGGGGGCCGTACGGAACTATGGCTACACCTTC
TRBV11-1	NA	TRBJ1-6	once	CASSLRQGSSPLHF	TGTGCCAGCAGCCTGCGGCAGGGTTCATCACCCCTCCACTTT
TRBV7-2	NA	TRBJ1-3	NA	CASSLAPPLTQGTGNTIYF	TGTGCCAGCAGCTTAGCCCCCCCTTTAACTCAGGGGACTGGAAACACCATATATTTT
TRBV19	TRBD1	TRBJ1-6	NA	CASSISSGTGSLSPLHF	TGTGCCAGTAGTATAAGCTCCGGGACAGGCAGTCTGTCACCCCTCCACTTT
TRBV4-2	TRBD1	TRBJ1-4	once	CASSQNDRGEEKLFF	TGTGCCAGCAGCCAAAATGACAGGGGTGAGGAAAAACTGTTTTTT
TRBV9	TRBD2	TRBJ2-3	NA	CASSVSGGGTDTQYF	TGTGCCAGCAGCGTATCGGGGGGGGGAACAGATACGCAGTATTTT
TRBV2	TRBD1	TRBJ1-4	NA	CASSETGQNEKLFF	TGTGCCAGCAGCGAAACGGGACAGAATGAAAAACTGTTTTTT
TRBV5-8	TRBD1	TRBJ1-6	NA	CASSDRDRVWPPLHF	TGTGCCAGCAGCGACCGGGACAGGGTCTGGCCACCCCTCCACTTT
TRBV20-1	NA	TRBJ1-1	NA	CSAPSDTEAFF	TGCAGTGCTCCTTCGGACACTGAAGCTTTCTTT
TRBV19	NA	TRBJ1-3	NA	CASSNPGGNTIYF	TGTGCCAGTAGCAACCCAGGTGGAAACACCATATATTTT
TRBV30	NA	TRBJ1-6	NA	CAFQASAETSLRNSPLHF	TGTGCCTTCCAGGCTAGCGCTGAGACGTCCTTAAGGAATTCACCCCTCCACTTT
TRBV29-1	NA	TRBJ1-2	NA	CSVVSYGYTF	TGCAGCGTTGTTAGCTATGGCTACACCTTC
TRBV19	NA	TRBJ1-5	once	CASSISGGGQPQHF	TGTGCCAGTAGTATTAGTGGAGGTGGGCAGCCCCAGCATTTT
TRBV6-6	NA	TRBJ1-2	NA	CASTFREEPWGYTF	TGTGCCAGCACCTTCCGGGAAGAACCCTGGGGCTACACCTTC
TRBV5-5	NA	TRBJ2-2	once	CASTQRTVNTGELFF	TGTGCCAGCACCCAAAGGACAGTAAACACCGGGGAGCTGTTTTTT
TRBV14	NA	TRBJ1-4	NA	CASSHPRAGDEKLFF	TGTGCCAGCAGCCATCCCCGCGCCGGGGATGAAAAACTGTTTTTT
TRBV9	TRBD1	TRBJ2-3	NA	CASSVPQTGGSTDTQYF	TGTGCCAGCAGCGTACCACAAACAGGGGGGAGCACAGATACGCAGTATTTT
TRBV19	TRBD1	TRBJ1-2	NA	CASSTVDRPRVYGYTF	TGTGCCAGTAGTACCGTGGACAGGCCTCGGGTCTATGGCTACACCTTC
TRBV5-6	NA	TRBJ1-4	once	CASSWGTSRLGEKLFF	TGTGCCAGCAGCTGGGGGACTTCCAGGCTTGGCGAAAAACTGTTTTTT
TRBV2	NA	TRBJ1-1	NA	CASSMIGYEGTEAFF	TGTGCCAGCAGTATGATAGGGTATGAGGGCACTGAAGCTTTCTTT
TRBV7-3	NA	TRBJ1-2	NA	CASSLGGAGVPYAF	TGTGCCAGCAGCTTAGGAGGAGCCGGGGTCCCCTACGCCTTC
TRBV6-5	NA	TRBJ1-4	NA	CASSYLPGQEEKLFF	TGTGCCAGCAGTTACCTCCCGGGACAAGAGGAAAAACTGTTTTTT
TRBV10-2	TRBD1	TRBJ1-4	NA	CASSLTGTGYEKLFF	TGCGCCAGCAGCTTAACCGGGACAGGGTATGAAAAACTGTTTTTT
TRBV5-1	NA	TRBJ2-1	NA	CASSLGPGADNEQFF	TGCGCCAGCAGCTTAGGGCCAGGGGCCGACAATGAGCAGTTCTTC
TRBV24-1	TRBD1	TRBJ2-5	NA	CATAIQGIGETQYF	TGTGCCACGGCGATACAGGGGATTGGAGAGACCCAGTACTTC
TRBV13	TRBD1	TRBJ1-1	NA	CASSHRQGGLTEAFF	TGTGCCAGCAGCCACCGACAGGGGGGTCTCACTGAAGCTTTCTTT
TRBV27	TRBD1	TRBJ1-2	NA	CASSLGQGNYGYTF	TGTGCCAGCAGTTTGGGACAGGGTAACTATGGCTACACCTTC
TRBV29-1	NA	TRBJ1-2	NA	CSVESRNYGYTF	TGCAGCGTTGAGTCCCGGAACTATGGCTACACCTTC
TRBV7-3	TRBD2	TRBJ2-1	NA	CASSFSGAPPEEQFF	TGTGCCAGCAGCTTCAGCGGGGCTCCTCCGGAGGAGCAGTTCTTC
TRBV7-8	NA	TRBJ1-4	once	CASTLLLRGEKLFF	TGTGCCAGCACTTTGTTACTGAGGGGGGAAAAACTGTTTTTT
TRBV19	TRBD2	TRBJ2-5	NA	CASKGSGGFQETQYF	TGTGCCAGTAAGGGAAGCGGGGGATTCCAAGAGACCCAGTACTTC
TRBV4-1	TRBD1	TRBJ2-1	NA	CASSQDGTGRNEQFF	TGCGCCAGCAGCCAAGATGGGACAGGGCGGAATGAGCAGTTCTTC
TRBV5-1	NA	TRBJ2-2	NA	CASRMARWDSGELFF	TGCGCCAGCAGGATGGCCAGGTGGGACTCCGGGGAGCTGTTTTTT
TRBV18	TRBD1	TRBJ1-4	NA	CASSPPGQANEKLFF	TGTGCCAGCTCACCACCAGGACAGGCTAATGAAAAACTGTTTTTT
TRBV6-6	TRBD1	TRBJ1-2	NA	CASKFVGTDYGYTF	TGTGCCAGCAAATTTGTGGGGACAGACTATGGCTACACCTTC